This is a list of T cell receptor beta chains from one sample in a study of T cell responses to AZD1222 COVID-19 vaccine. The repertoire was sequenced with immunoSEQ multiplex PCR; TCRdb's copy has only in-frame clones and lacks some. The table lists more than 150,000 clones, 70% to 90% of them singletons. Material: peripheral blood, obtained on day 0 of AZD1222 vaccination. These receptors originate from an adult in good health. Each CDR3 is given with its conserved first and last residue. Fields, in order: CDR3 DNA, CDR3 protein, clone size, D gene, J gene, V gene. A D gene is named only where the DNA matches it firmly. The size of a clone is reported for some rows only, either as once, few or many, or as a class for expanded clones.

CDR3 DNA: TGTGCCAGCAGCTTAGATACCCGGGACTTCGCATACAATGAGCAGTTCTTC
CDR3 protein: CASSLDTRDFAYNEQFF
clone size: .
D gene: .
J gene: TRBJ2-1
V gene: TRBV11-2

CDR3 DNA: TGTGCCAGCAGCCCTAGTTCTCCGCCAGATACGCAGTATTTT
CDR3 protein: CASSPSSPPDTQYF
clone size: .
D gene: .
J gene: TRBJ2-3
V gene: TRBV11-2

CDR3 DNA: TGTGCCAGCAGCCCAGCCCCCGGGGGGGGCACAGATACGCAGTATTTT
CDR3 protein: CASSPAPGGGTDTQYF
clone size: .
D gene: TRBD2
J gene: TRBJ2-3
V gene: TRBV28

CDR3 DNA: TGCGCCAGCAGCCAAGATGCCCAGGGGGCAGGTGGCTACACCTTC
CDR3 protein: CASSQDAQGAGGYTF
clone size: .
D gene: TRBD1
J gene: TRBJ1-2
V gene: TRBV4-3

CDR3 DNA: TGTGCCAGCAGCTTAGGGTCTAGCGGGAGGACCAATGAGCAGTTCTTC
CDR3 protein: CASSLGSSGRTNEQFF
clone size: .
D gene: TRBD2
J gene: TRBJ2-1
V gene: TRBV7-2

CDR3 DNA: TGTGCCAGCAGCCACCAATACGAGCAGTACTTC
CDR3 protein: CASSHQYEQYF
clone size: .
D gene: .
J gene: TRBJ2-7
V gene: TRBV3-1/TRBV3-2

CDR3 DNA: TGTGCCAGCAGTTACGACGGGGGGATATCCAATCAGCCCCAGCATTTT
CDR3 protein: CASSYDGGISNQPQHF
clone size: .
D gene: .
J gene: TRBJ1-5
V gene: TRBV6-2/TRBV6-3

CDR3 DNA: TGTGCCAGCAGTTACTTGACCGCCGGGGAGCTGTTTTTT
CDR3 protein: CASSYLTAGELFF
clone size: .
D gene: .
J gene: TRBJ2-2
V gene: TRBV6-2/TRBV6-3

CDR3 DNA: TGCGCCAGCACCGTGGACACCGGGGAGCTGTTTTTT
CDR3 protein: CASTVDTGELFF
clone size: .
D gene: .
J gene: TRBJ2-2
V gene: TRBV5-1

CDR3 DNA: TGTGCCAGCACAGGGACCGGGGAGCTGTTTTTT
CDR3 protein: CASTGTGELFF
clone size: .
D gene: .
J gene: TRBJ2-2
V gene: TRBV28

CDR3 DNA: TGTGCCAGCAGTTACTATCCGACTAGCGGGAGTAGTGAGCAGTTCTTC
CDR3 protein: CASSYYPTSGSSEQFF
clone size: few
D gene: TRBD2
J gene: TRBJ2-1
V gene: TRBV6-2/TRBV6-3

CDR3 DNA: TGTGCCAGCTCACCACCGAGCTACGAGCAGTACTTC
CDR3 protein: CASSPPSYEQYF
clone size: .
D gene: .
J gene: TRBJ2-7
V gene: TRBV18

CDR3 DNA: TGTGCCAGCAGCTTAGATCCCATGAACACTGAAGCTTTCTTT
CDR3 protein: CASSLDPMNTEAFF
clone size: .
D gene: .
J gene: TRBJ1-1
V gene: TRBV7-9

CDR3 DNA: TGTGCCAGCAGCTTAGGGCAGATCGCGGGATGGGGCTACACCTTC
CDR3 protein: CASSLGQIAGWGYTF
clone size: .
D gene: .
J gene: TRBJ1-2
V gene: TRBV7-2

CDR3 DNA: TGTGCCAGCAGCCCCGGGCCCTACAATGAGCAGTTCTTC
CDR3 protein: CASSPGPYNEQFF
clone size: .
D gene: .
J gene: TRBJ2-1
V gene: TRBV12-1

CDR3 DNA: TGTGCCAGCAGCCGAAATACAATAGCCTACGAGCAGTACTTC
CDR3 protein: CASSRNTIAYEQYF
clone size: .
D gene: .
J gene: TRBJ2-7
V gene: TRBV3-1/TRBV3-2

CDR3 DNA: TGTGCCAGCAGCTTAGCGACGGGGGGAGGGGAGACCCAGTACTTC
CDR3 protein: CASSLATGGGETQYF
clone size: .
D gene: TRBD2
J gene: TRBJ2-5
V gene: TRBV7-2